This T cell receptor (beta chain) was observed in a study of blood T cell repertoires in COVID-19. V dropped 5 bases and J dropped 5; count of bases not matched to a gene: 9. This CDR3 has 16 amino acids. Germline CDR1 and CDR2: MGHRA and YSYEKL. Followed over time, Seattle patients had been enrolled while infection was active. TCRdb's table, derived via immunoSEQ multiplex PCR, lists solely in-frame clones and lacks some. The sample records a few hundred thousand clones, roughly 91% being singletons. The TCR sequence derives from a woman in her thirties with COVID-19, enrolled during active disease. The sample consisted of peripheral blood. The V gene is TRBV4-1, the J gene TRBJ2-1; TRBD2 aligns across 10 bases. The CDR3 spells CASSYLSSGGNNEQFF. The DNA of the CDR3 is TGCGCCAGCAGCTATCTTTCTAGCGGGGGAAACAATGAGCAGTTCTTC.